The 29 T cell receptor beta chains listed next were all sequenced from one sample in a study of blood T cell repertoires in COVID-19. Sequenced by immunoSEQ multiplex PCR; TCRdb stores in-frame clones only, minus some. The data contain roughly 120,000 clones, 90% of them singletons. The sequenced material came from peripheral blood. The receptors derive from a human donor with active COVID-19. The donor label of this sample is uncertain.

This chain connects TRBV19 to TRBJ2-7; 7 nucleotides line up with TRBD1. The CDR3 length is 14 residues. Germline CDR1 LNHDA, CDR2 SQIVND (reference sequence). The V and J ends lost 7 bases and 2 bases, in that order; junction bases with no gene match: 8. The CDR3 region is CASMNGDSAYEQYF. The CDR3 bases are TGTGCCAGTATGAACGGGGACAGCGCCTACGAGCAGTACTTC.

This clone has just one count. The chain joins TRBV7-2 to TRBJ2-1, with 9 bases identical to TRBD1. Trimming at V came to 5 bases and at J to 2 bases, leaving 4 bases not matched to a gene. CDR3 size: 15 residues. Germline V gives CDR1 SGHTA, CDR2 FQGNSA. The CDR3 here is CASSQGQGPYNEQFF. CDR3 nucleotide sequence: TGTGCCAGCAGCCAAGGACAGGGGCCCTACAATGAGCAGTTCTTC.

Written as DNA, the CDR3 is TGTGCCAGCAGCCCCGGTTATGCCATATACGAGCAGTACTTC. Its protein is CASSPGYAIYEQYF. The V and J genes are TRBV27 and TRBJ2-7; D uncertain. V lost 6 bases and J 4 bases, leaving 16 bases between the germline ends. This CDR3 contains 14 residues. Germline CDR1 and CDR2: MNHEY and SMNVEV (reference sequence).

The chain is built from TRBV28 and TRBJ1-6; perhaps TRBD1 as D (6 bases). CDR3 length: 14 amino acids. Trimming took off 2 bases at V and 7 bases at J, with 9 bases between the two ends. Germline V gene data show CDR1 as MDHEN and CDR2 as SYDVKM. CDR3 coding DNA: TGTGCCAGCAGTTTAGTTCAGGGGAATTCACCCCTCCACTTT. Translated, it gives CASSLVQGNSPLHF. The complete variable domain, with remaining parts taken from reference TRBV28 and TRBJ1-6, reads DVKVTQSSRYLVKRTGEKVFLECVQDMDHENMFWYRQDPGLGLRLIYFSYDVKMKEKGDIPEGYSVSREKKERFSLILESASTNQTSMYLCASSLVQGNSPLHFGNGTRLTVT.

In its sample, this clone was seen once. The chain uses TRBV5-1 and TRBJ2-3, with a tentative D call TRBD1 (5 bases). The CDR3 covers 14 residues. The germline CDR1 and CDR2 sequences are SGHRS and YFSETQ. The V gene lost 3 bases and the J gene lost 7 bases, with 15 bases spanning the gap. In DNA, the CDR3 is TGCGCCAGCAGCTCGGGCCCAGGGTCCTATACGCAGTATTTT. Protein sequence: CASSSGPGSYTQYF.

The chain couples TRBV18 to TRBJ1-6, with unresolved D. V was clipped by 5 bases and J by 3 bases, with 5 bases between them. CDR1 KGHSH and CDR2 LQKENI come from the germline V gene. CDR3 length: 13 amino acids. CDR3: CASSEFYNSPLHF. The CDR3 DNA reads as TGTGCCAGCTCAGAGTTCTATAATTCACCCCTCCACTTT.

The sample holds one count of this clone. This rearrangement joins TRBV6-5 to TRBJ1-2, with D tentatively TRBD1 (5 bases). Trimming cost V 3 bases and J 8 bases, with 10 bases left between them. This CDR3 comprises 12 residues. Germline V gives CDR1 MNHEY, CDR2 SVGAGI. The CDR3 sequence: CASSYKGVGYTF. The CDR3 DNA is TGTGCCAGCAGTTATAAAGGGGTCGGCTACACCTTC.

The chain couples TRBV28 to TRBJ2-1; 7 bases are a match to TRBD2. The J segment lost 5 bases and the V segment lost 3 bases, leaving 7 bases of the junction unmatched. The germline gives CDR1 MDHEN, CDR2 SYDVKM. The CDR3 runs 15 residues. The CDR3 sequence: CASSFGGGTHNEQFF. For the CDR3, the DNA is TGTGCCAGCAGTTTTGGCGGGGGAACCCACAATGAGCAGTTCTTC.

The rearrangement joins TRBV6-5 to TRBJ2-7, with 8 bases fitting TRBD2. Germline V gene sequence: CDR1 MNHEY, CDR2 SVGAGI. V was pared by 7 bases and J by 0 bases, with 8 bases of the junction left unmatched. The CDR3 is 15 amino acids. The CDR3 DNA sequence: TGTGCCAGCACACCCGGGAGGGGAACCTCCTACGAGCAGTACTTC. It encodes CASTPGRGTSYEQYF.

This clone has only one observation. The chain has TRBV6-5 and TRBJ2-1; TRBD2 agrees at 11 bases. Looked up from germline, CDR1 is MNHEY and CDR2 is SVGAGI. Unmatched junction bases numbered 8, after V lost 6 bases and J lost 7 bases. The CDR3 spans 15 residues. The CDR3 sequence: CASRIIAGGPNEQFF. CDR3 DNA: TGTGCCAGCAGGATAATAGCGGGGGGGCCGAATGAGCAGTTCTTC.

There are a few counts of this clone. The chain has TRBV10-1 and TRBJ1-1; D uncertain. The CDR3 has 15 residues. Germline loops: CDR1 WNHNN, CDR2 SYGVQD (reference sequence). V was pared by 3 bases and J by 4 bases, with 15 bases between. The chain's CDR3 is CASSERLGSVTEAFF. DNA for the CDR3: TGCGCCAGCAGTGAACGATTAGGGAGCGTCACTGAAGCTTTCTTT.

The chain carries TRBV19 and TRBJ2-7; D may be TRBD1 (5 bases). The germline V gene encodes CDR1 LNHDA and CDR2 SQIVND (reference sequence). This CDR3 has 16 residues. Deletions cut 6 bases from V and 0 bases from J, with 18 bases between. In nucleotides, the CDR3 is TGTGCCAGTAGCACTGCACAGACAGTAGACTCCTACGAGCAGTACTTC. Its translation: CASSTAQTVDSYEQYF.

This rearrangement joins TRBV7-9 to TRBJ1-1, with D maybe TRBD1 (6 bases). Germline CDR1 SEHNR, CDR2 FQNEAQ (reference sequence). V gave up 1 base and J gave up 4 bases, with 10 bases separating them. CDR3 size: 14 residues. The CDR3 reads CASSLGQGSTEAFF. In DNA, the CDR3 is TGTGCCAGCAGCTTAGGGCAGGGGAGCACTGAAGCTTTCTTT.

The rearrangement links TRBV6-5 to TRBJ2-2, with 8 bases identical to TRBD1. Trimming at V came to 5 bases and at J to 2 bases, leaving 4 bases not matched to a gene. Germline assignment: CDR1 MNHEY and CDR2 SVGAGI. This CDR3 comprises 15 residues. The CDR3 region is CASSPDRGNTGELFF. The CDR3 DNA follows: TGTGCCAGCAGTCCCGACAGGGGTAACACCGGGGAGCTGTTTTTT.

The chain couples TRBV6-5 to TRBJ1-2; TRBD1 matches at 9 bases. V dropped 0 bases and J dropped 7; count of bases not matched to a gene: 0. The CDR3 covers 13 residues. Per germline, CDR1 MNHEY and CDR2 SVGAGI. The CDR3 DNA reads as TGTGCCAGCAGTTACTCGACAGGGGGTGGCTACACCTTC. It is translated as CASSYSTGGGYTF.

As for this clone: Different DNA sequences within this sample yield the same CDR3. J is TRBJ2-7 and V is TRBV27; D perhaps matches TRBD1 (6 bases). V lost 5 bases and J lost 0, with 14 bases in between. Germline CDR1 MNHEY, CDR2 SMNVEV (reference sequence). The CDR3 totals 15 residues. This CDR3 reads CASSSRGQISYEQYF. The CDR3 DNA reads TGTGCCAGCAGTAGTCGCGGACAGATCTCCTACGAGCAGTACTTC.

The rearrangement uses TRBV6-6 and TRBJ1-1; D is uncertain. The V end was cut by 7 bases, the J end by 1 base, with 16 bases between. The CDR3 consists of 15 residues. Germline lookup yields CDR1 MNHNY and CDR2 SVGAGI (reference sequence). In DNA, the CDR3 is TGTGCCAGCACCATGTCGGGGTTGGAGAACACTGAAGCTTTCTTT. This gives the protein CASTMSGLENTEAFF.

The chain carries TRBV6-5 and TRBJ2-7, with TRBD2 identical over 9 bases. CDR1 is MNHEY and CDR2 is SVGAGI in the germline V gene. V was pared by 6 bases and J by 4 bases, with 10 bases of the junction left unmatched. This CDR3 is 15 amino acids long. The DNA for the CDR3 is TGTGCCAGCAGAAACCCGGGACTAGCAAATTACGAGCAGTACTTC. Encoded protein: CASRNPGLANYEQYF.

V gene TRBV27 combines with J gene TRBJ2-3, with TRBD2 matching 12 bases. The CDR3 spans 16 residues. J lost 3 bases, V lost 6 bases, and 7 bases had no gene match. Germline V gene data show CDR1 as MNHEY and CDR2 as SMNVEV (reference sequence). The CDR3 DNA reads TGTGCCAGCAGACCCCTACTAGCGGGGGGTACAGATACGCAGTATTTT. Protein sequence: CASRPLLAGGTDTQYF.

This chain connects TRBV5-8 to TRBJ2-5; 12 bases align to TRBD2. This CDR3 region has 16 residues. J lost 1 base, V lost 3 bases, and 4 bases had no gene match. Germline V gene data show CDR1 as SGHTS and CDR2 as YDEGEE. CDR3 residues: CASSYGLAGSQETQYF. CDR3 DNA: TGTGCCAGCAGCTACGGACTAGCGGGGAGCCAAGAGACCCAGTACTTC.

This clone occurred once. The chain employs TRBV9 and TRBJ2-1; 10 bases are a match to TRBD2. J lost 1 base, V lost 0 bases, and 4 bases had no gene match. CDR3 length: 17 residues. CDR1 is SGDLS and CDR2 is YYNGEE in the germline V gene. The CDR3 reads CASSVGSGGASYNEQFF. CDR3 sequence (DNA): TGTGCCAGCAGCGTAGGGAGCGGGGGGGCTTCCTACAATGAGCAGTTCTTC.

The V call is TRBV19, the J call TRBJ2-1; D remains ambiguous. This CDR3 region has 11 residues. CDR1 is LNHDA, CDR2 SQIVND, per germline (reference sequence). Trimming cost V 10 bases and J 8 bases, with 12 bases left between them. The CDR3 region has the DNA TGTGCCACCTCGAGAGTGCATGAGCAGTTCTTC. It is translated as CATSRVHEQFF.

The chain is built from TRBV7-2 and TRBJ2-1, with 7 bases fitting TRBD1. Germline V gene sequence: CDR1 SGHTA, CDR2 FQGNSA. The CDR3 has 17 residues. V was pared by 4 bases and J by 0 bases, with 9 bases of the junction left unmatched. The CDR3 reads CASSSKPGQPSYNEQFF. CDR3 nucleotide sequence: TGTGCCAGCAGCTCCAAACCGGGACAGCCCTCCTACAATGAGCAGTTCTTC.

The chain employs TRBV15 and TRBJ2-7; possibly TRBD2 for D (5 bases). With 5 bases removed from V and 0 bases from J, the gap between germline ends came to 8 bases. This CDR3 is built from 13 residues. CDR1 LNHNV and CDR2 YYDKDF come from the germline V gene (reference sequence). CDR3 nucleotides: TGTGCCACCAGCTGGAGGAGCTCCTACGAGCAGTACTTC. This codes for CATSWRSSYEQYF.

V and J are TRBV28 and TRBJ1-2, with 7 bases that match TRBD1. This CDR3 is 14 amino acids long. V shed 5 bases, J shed 4 bases, and the junction held 7 bases outside the gene matches. Germline CDR1 reads MDHEN; CDR2 reads SYDVKM. The CDR3: CASSPLGTAYGYTF. The CDR3 DNA reads as TGTGCCAGCAGTCCGCTTGGGACAGCCTATGGCTACACCTTC.

The chain couples TRBV11-2 to TRBJ2-5; D is perhaps TRBD2 (5 bases). Per germline, CDR1 SGHAT and CDR2 FQNNGV. V gave up 8 bases and J gave up 7 bases, with 8 bases separating them. The CDR3 loop spans 10 amino acids. DNA of the CDR3: TGTGCCAGCGGGAGAGGGACCCAGTACTTC. Its protein is CASGRGTQYF.

The chain is built from TRBV5-1 and TRBJ2-5; D might be TRBD1 (6 bases). The CDR3 sequence is 15 residues long. V shed 1 base and J shed 5 bases, with 15 bases lying between them. Germline CDR1 is SGHRS and CDR2 is YFSETQ. CDR3 region: CASSLTGHERETQYF. As DNA, the CDR3 is TGCGCCAGCAGCTTGACGGGACACGAAAGGGAGACCCAGTACTTC.

This chain links TRBV5-1 with TRBJ2-7, with D uncertain. The ends were cut back, 8 bases at V and 2 bases at J, with 14 bases in the middle. The CDR3 runs 13 residues. Germline values: CDR1 SGHRS, CDR2 YFSETQ. The CDR3 DNA reads TGCGCCAGTCGGCCAGGAAACACCTACGAGCAGTACTTC. Encoded protein: CASRPGNTYEQYF.

CDR3 in DNA: TGTGCCAGCAGTTACTCGATGGCCGAAGGGGGCACAGATACGCAGTATTTT. Protein sequence: CASSYSMAEGGTDTQYF. V and J are TRBV6-2 or TRBV6-3 and TRBJ2-3, with D maybe TRBD1 (5 bases). CDR3 size: 17 residues. From germline, CDR1 is MNHEY and CDR2 SVGEGT. Trimming pared 0 bases from V and 1 base from J, leaving 14 bases between.